The 7 T cell receptor beta chains listed next were all sequenced from one sample in a study of OX40 agonist ivuxolimab in advanced cancers. The protocol was immunoSEQ multiplex PCR, while the TCRdb copy is restricted to in-frame clones and leaves out a portion. The data show 37,000 or so clones, with about 70% seen just once and roughly 20% held by the top ten. The sequencing here drew on CD4+ or CD8+ T cells sorted from blood, taken in a trial of the OX40 agonist ivuxolimab. These receptors came from an adult with an advanced solid tumor such as melanoma, head and neck, liver or kidney cancer.

The chain uses TRBV10-3 and TRBJ2-3, with D possibly being TRBD2 (5 bases). The CDR3 is 14 residues long. V gave up 3 bases and J gave up 3 bases, with 10 bases separating them. Germline CDR1 is ENHRY and CDR2 is SYGVKD. This chain's CDR3 is CAISDQRRTDTQYF. The CDR3 nucleotides read TGTGCCATCAGTGATCAAAGGAGGACAGATACGCAGTATTTT.

The CDR3 region has the DNA TGTGCCAGCAGCGTGGCGGGGAGAAACGGAGAGACCCAGTACTTC. Protein product: CASSVAGRNGETQYF. V is TRBV9 and J is TRBJ2-5, with a tentative D call TRBD2 (6 bases). The CDR3 totals 15 residues. Trimming removed 2 bases at V and 4 bases at J, with 15 bases between. Looked up from germline, CDR1 is SGDLS and CDR2 is YYNGEE.

The gene calls are TRBV6-6 and TRBJ1-2; D call uncertain. Between the trimmed V and J ends, which lost 4 bases and 0 bases, there was a span of 3 bases. The CDR3 contains 12 residues. Germline V gene lookup returns CDR1 MNHNY and CDR2 SVGAGI (reference sequence). The CDR3 loop is CASSSTNYGYTF. For the CDR3, the DNA is TGTGCCAGCAGTTCAACTAACTATGGCTACACCTTC.

The V call is TRBV19, the J call TRBJ2-5, with 10 bases matching TRBD1. Germline-derived CDR1 and CDR2 are LNHDA and SQIVND (reference sequence). V was pared by 6 bases and J by 5 bases, with 6 bases of the junction left unmatched. The CDR3 is 14 amino acids. Written as DNA, the CDR3 is TGTGCCAGTAGACAGACAGGGGGCAAGGAGACCCAGTACTTC. Protein product: CASRQTGGKETQYF.

V gene TRBV19 combines with J gene TRBJ2-7; TRBD1 matches at 8 bases. Germline CDR1 LNHDA, CDR2 SQIVND (reference sequence). The CDR3 extends over 16 amino acids. V was clipped by 2 bases and J by 1 base; unmatched bases: 7. DNA for the CDR3: TGTGCCAGTAGTATAATCGCCGGACAGGGTTCCTACGAGCAGTACTTC. Its protein is CASSIIAGQGSYEQYF.

The chain has TRBV7-9 and TRBJ2-5, with D maybe TRBD1 (7 bases). Germline assignment: CDR1 SEHNR and CDR2 FQNEAQ (reference sequence). This CDR3 spans 15 amino acids. V gave up 3 bases and J gave up 4 bases, with 15 bases separating them. In DNA, the CDR3 is TGTGCCAGCAGCTTTCGTAGACAGGGAGGAGAGACCCAGTACTTC. Its translation is CASSFRRQGGETQYF.

The chain is built from TRBV27 and TRBJ1-6; D is undetermined. CDR1 and CDR2 from the germline V gene are MNHEY and SMNVEV (reference sequence). Trimming left V 5 bases short and J 5 bases short, with 16 bases between. The CDR3 spans 16 residues. This CDR3 reads CASSLGYHRDNSPLHF. In DNA form, the CDR3 reads TGTGCCAGCAGTCTCGGCTACCATAGGGATAATTCACCCCTCCACTTT.